This T cell receptor beta chain was identified in a study of Ad26.COV2.S vaccination and SARS-CoV-2 variants. Study-wide context: Participant was drawn from the COV1001 Ad26.COV2.S trial arm. Doses of Ad26.COV2.S were injected into muscle once or twice, 56 days apart.

Germline V lookup: CDR1 LNHNV, CDR2 YYDKDF (reference sequence). V shed 1 base, J shed 0 bases, and the junction held 3 bases outside the gene matches. The CDR3 loop spans 16 amino acids. Specified treatment: some 19 received Ad26.COV2.S at low or high dose, single or two shots; five or six received placebo; per-sample allocation not given. All samples were drawn on day 63, counting from the first vaccine or placebo injection. Generated by immunoSEQ multiplex PCR, the TCRdb table keeps only in-frame clones and is missing some. The sample records fewer than 500,000 clones, less than 95% being singletons.

The clonotype comes from a person between 18 and 65 years old who received the Ad26.COV2.S COVID-19 vaccine or a placebo. The sample in question was peripheral blood, obtained in a trial of Ad26.COV2.S vaccine versus placebo. The chain combines TRBV15 with TRBJ1-5; TRBD1 matches 7 bases. The CDR3 region has the DNA TGTGCCACCAGCAGAGGCGGGACAGATAGCAATCAGCCCCAGCATTTT. Translation: CATSRGGTDSNQPQHF. Supplemented by reference TRBV15 and TRBJ1-5, the full variable domain reads DAMVIQNPRYQVTQFGKPVTLSCSQTLNHNVMYWYQQKSSQAPKLLFHYYDKDFNNEADTPDNFQSRRPNTSFCFLDIRSPGLGDTAMYLCATSRGGTDSNQPQHFGDGTRLSIL.